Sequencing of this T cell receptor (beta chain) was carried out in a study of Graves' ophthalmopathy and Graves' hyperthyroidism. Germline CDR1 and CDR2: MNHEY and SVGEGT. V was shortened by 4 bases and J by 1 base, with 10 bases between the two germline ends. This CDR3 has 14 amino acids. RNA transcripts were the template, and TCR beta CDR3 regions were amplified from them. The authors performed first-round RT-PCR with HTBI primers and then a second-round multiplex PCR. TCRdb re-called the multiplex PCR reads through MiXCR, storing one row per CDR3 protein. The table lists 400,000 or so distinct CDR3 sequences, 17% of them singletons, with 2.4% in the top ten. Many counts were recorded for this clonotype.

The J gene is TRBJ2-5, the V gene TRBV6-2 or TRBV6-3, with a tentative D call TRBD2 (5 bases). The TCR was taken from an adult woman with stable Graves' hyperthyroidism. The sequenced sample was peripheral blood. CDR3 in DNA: TGTGCCAGCAGTTCGGGGAGTTTCCAAGAGACCCAGTACTTC. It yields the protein CASSSGSFQETQYF.